The text below deals with one T cell receptor beta chain. Its antigen is not known. This sample was taken from a study of OX40 agonist ivuxolimab in advanced cancers. Overall study: Allowance was made for prior anti-PD-1, anti-PD-L1 or anti-CTLA-4 therapy, and roughly 39% had some.

Notes on the study in general: Relative to CD4+, CD8+ T cells held more expanded clones on average.

TCRdb's copy holds only in-frame clones and misses some; the assay was immunoSEQ multiplex PCR. The table lists tens of thousands of clones, more than 70% of them singletons. The CDR3 consists of 13 residues. Germline values: CDR1 GTSNPN, CDR2 SVGIG (reference sequence). The TCR was taken from an adult with an advanced solid tumor such as melanoma, head and neck, liver or kidney cancer. The chain combines TRBV30 with TRBJ2-3, with 13 bases matching TRBD2. The specimen comprised CD4+ or CD8+ T cells sorted from blood, sampled in a trial of the OX40 agonist ivuxolimab. The CDR3 bases are TGTGGGGGACTAGCGGGATACACAGATACGCAGTATTTT. Its translation is CGGLAGYTDTQYF.